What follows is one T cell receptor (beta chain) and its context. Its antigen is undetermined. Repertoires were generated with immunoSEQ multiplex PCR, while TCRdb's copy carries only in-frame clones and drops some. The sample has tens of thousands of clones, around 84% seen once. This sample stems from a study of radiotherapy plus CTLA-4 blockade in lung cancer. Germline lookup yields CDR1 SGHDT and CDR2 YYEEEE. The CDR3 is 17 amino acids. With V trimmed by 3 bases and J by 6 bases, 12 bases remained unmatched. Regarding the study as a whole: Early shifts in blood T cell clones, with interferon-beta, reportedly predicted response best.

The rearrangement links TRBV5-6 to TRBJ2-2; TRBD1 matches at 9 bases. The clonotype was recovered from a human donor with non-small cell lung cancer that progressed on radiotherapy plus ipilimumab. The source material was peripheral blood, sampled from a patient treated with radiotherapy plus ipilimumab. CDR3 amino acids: CASSSPRDRVGAGELFF. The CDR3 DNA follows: TGTGCCAGCAGCTCCCCTCGGGACAGGGTAGGGGCCGGGGAGCTGTTTTTT.